Listed below are T cell receptor beta chains from one sample, sequenced in a study of blood T cell repertoires in COVID-19. Generated by immunoSEQ multiplex PCR, the TCRdb table keeps only in-frame clones and is missing some. This table holds about 150,000 clones, 85% to 90% found once. The specimen was peripheral blood. Source of these receptors: a middle-aged man with active COVID-19. The CDR3 runs from the conserved cysteine through the conserved F or W. D genes are given only for firm matches. Some rows mark clone size as missing; the rest say once, few, many or name a class of expanded clone.

J gene	D gene	clone size	V gene	CDR3 protein	CDR3 DNA
TRBJ2-1	NA	once	TRBV7-7	CASSLSERFNEQFF	TGTGCCAGCAGCTTGTCTGAGCGGTTCAATGAGCAGTTCTTC
TRBJ1-4	NA	NA	TRBV24-1	CATSAGRGEKLFF	TGTGCCACAAGCGCGGGGAGAGGTGAAAAACTGTTTTTT
TRBJ2-3	NA	NA	TRBV5-4	CASSFWRGQGTDTQYF	TGTGCCAGCAGCTTCTGGAGAGGGCAGGGGACAGATACGCAGTATTTT
TRBJ2-5	TRBD2	NA	TRBV6-5	CASSYSGLAGTRAQYF	TGTGCCAGCAGTTACTCGGGACTAGCGGGGACTCGGGCCCAGTACTTC
TRBJ1-2	NA	NA	TRBV20-1	CSATDYPGHTF	TGCAGTGCTACCGACTACCCCGGGCACACCTTC
TRBJ2-2	NA	NA	TRBV10-3	CAISEALEIGELFF	TGTGCCATCAGTGAGGCTTTAGAGATCGGGGAGCTGTTTTTT
TRBJ1-4	TRBD1	NA	TRBV5-6	CASSLDRGYEKLFF	TGTGCCAGCAGCTTGGACAGGGGATATGAAAAACTGTTTTTT
TRBJ2-2	NA	NA	TRBV4-1	CASSQVQNTGELFF	TGCGCCAGCAGCCAAGTTCAGAACACCGGGGAGCTGTTTTTT
TRBJ2-1	NA	NA	TRBV27	CASSSGVGEQFF	TGTGCCAGCAGTTCGGGAGTGGGTGAGCAGTTCTTC
TRBJ1-1	NA	NA	TRBV18	CASSPTGNSNTEAFF	TGTGCCAGCTCACCAACAGGGAATAGTAACACTGAAGCTTTCTTT
TRBJ1-2	NA	NA	TRBV24-1	CATSGGRGSNYGYTF	TGTGCCACCAGTGGAGGCAGGGGATCGAACTATGGCTACACCTTC
TRBJ2-3	TRBD2	NA	TRBV3-1/TRBV3-2	CASSRASGGVRDTQYF	TGTGCCAGCAGCCGAGCTAGCGGGGGGGTAAGAGATACGCAGTATTTT
TRBJ1-5	TRBD1	NA	TRBV6-1	CASSDRQGLNQPQHF	TGTGCCAGCAGTGACCGACAGGGTCTCAATCAGCCCCAGCATTTT
TRBJ2-5	TRBD2	NA	TRBV5-5	CASSSGLAGGFAETQYF	TGTGCCAGCAGCTCCGGACTAGCGGGGGGGTTCGCAGAGACCCAGTACTTC
TRBJ2-7	TRBD2	NA	TRBV2	CASTEASGVRYEQYF	TGTGCCAGCACTGAGGCTAGCGGGGTTCGGTACGAGCAGTACTTC
TRBJ2-2	TRBD1	NA	TRBV24-1	CATRGQGSNGELFF	TGTGCCACCAGGGGACAGGGTAGCAACGGGGAGCTGTTTTTT
TRBJ2-7	NA	NA	TRBV7-2	CASRPTPQAPYEQYF	TGTGCCAGCAGGCCCACTCCCCAAGCCCCCTACGAGCAGTACTTC
TRBJ2-5	TRBD2	NA	TRBV9	CASSKGLAGGTIQETQYF	TGTGCCAGCAGCAAAGGACTAGCGGGGGGGACTATCCAAGAGACCCAGTACTTC
TRBJ1-2	NA	NA	TRBV4-1	CASSQEYQENYGYTF	TGCGCCAGCAGCCAAGAATACCAGGAAAACTATGGCTACACCTTC
TRBJ2-6	NA	NA	TRBV19	CATEQFTGANVLTF	TGTGCCACCGAACAGTTTACAGGGGCCAACGTCCTGACTTTC
TRBJ1-1	NA	once	TRBV6-5	CASGRGNTEAFF	TGTGCCAGCGGTAGGGGGAACACTGAAGCTTTCTTT
TRBJ1-4	TRBD1	NA	TRBV12-3/TRBV12-4	CATSGQGGEKLFF	TGTGCCACCTCGGGACAGGGAGGGGAAAAACTGTTTTTT
TRBJ2-6	TRBD1	NA	TRBV27	CASSLRGGVFSGANVLTF	TGTGCCAGCAGTTTGCGAGGGGGCGTCTTTTCTGGGGCCAACGTCCTGACTTTC
TRBJ1-1	NA	NA	TRBV2	CASTWGHAGTEAFF	TGTGCCAGCACTTGGGGCCACGCAGGGACTGAAGCTTTCTTT
TRBJ2-3	NA	NA	TRBV4-1	CASSLSGTDTQYF	TGCGCCAGCAGCCTATCAGGGACAGATACGCAGTATTTT
TRBJ1-1	NA	once	TRBV10-3	CAISPRGRLGTEAFF	TGTGCCATCAGTCCTAGGGGCAGGCTAGGCACTGAAGCTTTCTTT
TRBJ2-1	TRBD2	NA	TRBV2	CASSLHLAGASYNEQFF	TGTGCCAGCAGTCTACATCTAGCGGGGGCCTCCTACAATGAGCAGTTCTTC
TRBJ1-4	TRBD1	NA	TRBV4-1	CASSHTGQSDEKLFF	TGCGCCAGCAGCCACACGGGACAGTCGGATGAAAAACTGTTTTTT
TRBJ1-5	TRBD1	NA	TRBV30	CAWSVRWTGGSNSNQPQHF	TGTGCCTGGAGTGTAAGGTGGACAGGGGGTTCTAATAGCAATCAGCCCCAGCATTTT
TRBJ2-7	TRBD1	NA	TRBV10-3	CAISESAGTGGYEQYF	TGTGCCATCAGTGAGTCCGCCGGGACAGGGGGCTACGAGCAGTACTTC
TRBJ2-6	TRBD1	once	TRBV10-3	CAISDRVGPGANVLTF	TGTGCCATCAGCGACAGGGTAGGGCCTGGGGCCAACGTCCTGACTTTC
TRBJ2-7	NA	NA	TRBV5-1	CASSPSRGSHSYEQYF	TGCGCCAGCAGCCCCTCACGAGGCTCTCACTCCTACGAGCAGTACTTC
TRBJ2-2	TRBD1	NA	TRBV5-5	CASSRTGGSTGELFF	TGTGCCAGCAGCAGGACAGGGGGCTCCACCGGGGAGCTGTTTTTT
TRBJ1-1	NA	NA	TRBV5-1	CASREPGGTEAFF	TGCGCCAGTCGCGAGCCGGGAGGCACTGAAGCTTTCTTT
TRBJ2-3	NA	NA	TRBV18	CASSPVAPTDTQYF	TGTGCCAGCTCACCAGTAGCGCCCACAGATACGCAGTATTTT